Below, one T cell receptor (beta chain) is given with its context. The target antigen is unknown. Indicated treatment: 19 received Ad26.COV2.S at low or high dose, single or two shots; about 5 received placebo; per-sample allocation not given. Each sample was drawn 63 days after the first injection (of vaccine or placebo). This sample is part of a study of Ad26.COV2.S vaccination and SARS-CoV-2 variants. Study-level information: Ad26.COV2.S shots went into the muscle once or twice, 56 days apart. Study conclusions and caveats: Recipients given vaccine exceeded placebo recipients in spike-specific TCR breadth. Non-spike TCR breadth was similar in vaccine and placebo recipients.

Repertoires were generated with immunoSEQ multiplex PCR, while TCRdb's copy carries only in-frame clones and drops some. The table records hundreds of thousands of clones, about 90% of them present only once. CDR1 LNHDA and CDR2 SQIVND come from the germline V gene (reference sequence). The CDR3 contains 13 residues. V was pared by 5 bases and J by 4 bases, with 12 bases between. The sample consisted of peripheral blood, taken in a trial of Ad26.COV2.S vaccine versus placebo. The receptor was isolated from a person aged 18-60 years who received the Ad26.COV2.S COVID-19 vaccine or a placebo. This chain connects TRBV19 to TRBJ2-7; a weak D match, TRBD1 (6 bases). Written as DNA, the CDR3 is TGTGCCAGTAGTTCCGGGACACTTTACGAGCAGTACTTC. Translating it yields CASSSGTLYEQYF. Based on the CDR3 plus reference TRBV19 and TRBJ2-7, the full variable domain is DGGITQSPKYLFRKEGQNVTLSCEQNLNHDAMYWYRQDPGQGLRLIYYSQIVNDFQKGDIAEGYSVSREKKESFPLTVTSAQKNPTAFYLCASSSGTLYEQYFGPGTRLTVT.